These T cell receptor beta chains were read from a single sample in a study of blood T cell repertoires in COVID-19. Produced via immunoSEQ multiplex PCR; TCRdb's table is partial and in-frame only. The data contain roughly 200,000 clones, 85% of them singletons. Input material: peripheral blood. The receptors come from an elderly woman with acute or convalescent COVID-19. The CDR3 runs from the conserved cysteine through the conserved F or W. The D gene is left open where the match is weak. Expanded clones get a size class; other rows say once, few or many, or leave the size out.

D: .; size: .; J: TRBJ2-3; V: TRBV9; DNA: TGTGCCAGCAGCGTACCCTCAGATACGCAGTATTTT; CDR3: CASSVPSDTQYF
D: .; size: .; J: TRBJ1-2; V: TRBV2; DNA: TGTGCCAGCAGTGAAACAGAGCCGAACTATGGCTACACCTTC; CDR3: CASSETEPNYGYTF
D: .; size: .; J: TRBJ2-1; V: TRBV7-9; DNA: TGTGCCAGCAGACTAAATCCCGGGGAGACTGAGCAGTTCTTC; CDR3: CASRLNPGETEQFF
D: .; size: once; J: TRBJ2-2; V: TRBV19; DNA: TGTGCCAGTAGTATACAGGAATCGGCCGGGGAGCTGTTTTTT; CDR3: CASSIQESAGELFF
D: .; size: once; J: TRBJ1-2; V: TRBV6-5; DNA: TGTGCCAGCAGAACCGGGGAGCATGGCTACACCTTC; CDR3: CASRTGEHGYTF
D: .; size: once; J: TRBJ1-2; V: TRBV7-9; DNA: TGTGCCAGCAGCCCCGAGGCCTCACGGGGCTATGGCTACACCTTC; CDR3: CASSPEASRGYGYTF
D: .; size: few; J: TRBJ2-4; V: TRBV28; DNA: TGTGCCAGCAGTTTAGGTAGCGCGGTCATTCAGTACTTC; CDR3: CASSLGSAVIQYF
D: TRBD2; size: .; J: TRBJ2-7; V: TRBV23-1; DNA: TGCGCCAGCAGTCAATCGGTATCGGGAGGCGGGTACGAGCAGTACTTC; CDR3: CASSQSVSGGGYEQYF
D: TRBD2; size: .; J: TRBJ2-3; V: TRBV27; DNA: TGTGCCAGCAGTTTGGCCCGGAAGCGGGAGGAGGTAGATACGCAGTATTTT; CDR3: CASSLARKREEVDTQYF
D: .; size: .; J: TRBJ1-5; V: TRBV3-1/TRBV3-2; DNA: TGTGCCAGCAGCCAAGGCCGGTACAATCAGCCCCAGCATTTT; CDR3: CASSQGRYNQPQHF
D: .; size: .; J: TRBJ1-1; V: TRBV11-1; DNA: TGTGCCAGCAGCTTAGGGGCCAACACTGAAGCTTTCTTT; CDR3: CASSLGANTEAFF
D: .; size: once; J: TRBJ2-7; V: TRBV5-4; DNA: TGTGCCAGCAGCTTGGGACAGACGAACTCCTACGAGCAGTACTTC; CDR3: CASSLGQTNSYEQYF
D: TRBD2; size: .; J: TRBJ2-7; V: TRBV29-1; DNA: TGCAGCGTTGAAGATTCTAGGCGGGGGAGCTCCTACGAGCAGTACTTC; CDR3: CSVEDSRRGSSYEQYF
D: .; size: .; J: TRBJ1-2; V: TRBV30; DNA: TGTGTCGCGACGGGGGATGGCTACACCTTC; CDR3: CVATGDGYTF
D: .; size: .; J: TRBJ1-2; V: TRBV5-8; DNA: TGTGCCAGCAGCTTGACAGGGACTAATACGCGAGGCTACACCTTC; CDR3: CASSLTGTNTRGYTF
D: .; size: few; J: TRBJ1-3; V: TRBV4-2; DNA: TGTGCCAGCAGCCAATTAGGGGGGGCTCCTGGAAACACCATATATTTT; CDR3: CASSQLGGAPGNTIYF
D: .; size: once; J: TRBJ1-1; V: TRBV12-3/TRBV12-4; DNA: TGTGCCATCACTAGATGGAACACTGAAGCTTTCTTT; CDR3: CAITRWNTEAFF
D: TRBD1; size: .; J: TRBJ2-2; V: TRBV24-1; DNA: TGTGCCACCAGTGAAGGACAGGGGGTGGGCACCGGGGAGCTGTTTTTT; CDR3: CATSEGQGVGTGELFF
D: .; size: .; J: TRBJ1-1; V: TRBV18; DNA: TGTGCCAGCTCAGAGGGGGGGTACACTGAAGCTTTCTTT; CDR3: CASSEGGYTEAFF
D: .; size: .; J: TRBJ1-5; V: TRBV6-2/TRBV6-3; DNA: TGTGCCAGCAGTTACCTCGCGGATCAGCCCCAGCATTTT; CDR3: CASSYLADQPQHF
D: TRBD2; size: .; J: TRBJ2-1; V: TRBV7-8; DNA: TGTGCCAGCAGCCGGACTCCCTTTCCGGGAGCCCTCCGGACTAGCTCCTACAATGAGCAGTTCTTC; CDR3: CASSRTPFPGALRTSSYNEQFF
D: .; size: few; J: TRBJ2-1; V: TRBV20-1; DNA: TGCAGTGCTAGTCGGGACAATGAGCAGTTCTTC; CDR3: CSASRDNEQFF
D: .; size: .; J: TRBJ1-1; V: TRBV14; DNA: TGTGCCAGCAGTCTCGGACTTAACACTGAAGCTTTCTTT; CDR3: CASSLGLNTEAFF
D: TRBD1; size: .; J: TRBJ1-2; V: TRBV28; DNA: TGTGCCAGCAGTCGTACCCAGACAGGGTTTCTTGGCTACACCTTC; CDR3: CASSRTQTGFLGYTF